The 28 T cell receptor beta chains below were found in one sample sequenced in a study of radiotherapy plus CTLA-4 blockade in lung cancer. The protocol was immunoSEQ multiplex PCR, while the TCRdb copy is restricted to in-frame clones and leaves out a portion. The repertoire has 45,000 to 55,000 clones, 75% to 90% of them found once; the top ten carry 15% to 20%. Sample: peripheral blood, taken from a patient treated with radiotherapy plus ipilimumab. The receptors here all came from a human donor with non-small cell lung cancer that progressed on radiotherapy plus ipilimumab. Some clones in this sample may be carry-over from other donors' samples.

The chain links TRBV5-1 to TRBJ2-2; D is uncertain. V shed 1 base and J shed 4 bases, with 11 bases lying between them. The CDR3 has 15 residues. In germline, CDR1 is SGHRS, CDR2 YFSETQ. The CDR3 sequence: CASSLSNQRTGELFF. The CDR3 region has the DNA TGCGCCAGCAGCTTGAGTAATCAGCGCACCGGGGAGCTGTTTTTT.

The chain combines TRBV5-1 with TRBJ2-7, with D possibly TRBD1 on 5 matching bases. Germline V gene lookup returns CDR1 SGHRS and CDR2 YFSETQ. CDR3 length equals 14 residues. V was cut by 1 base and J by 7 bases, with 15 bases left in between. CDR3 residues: CASSLLPSQGEQYF. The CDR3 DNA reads TGCGCCAGCAGCTTGCTACCCTCCCAGGGTGAGCAGTACTTC.

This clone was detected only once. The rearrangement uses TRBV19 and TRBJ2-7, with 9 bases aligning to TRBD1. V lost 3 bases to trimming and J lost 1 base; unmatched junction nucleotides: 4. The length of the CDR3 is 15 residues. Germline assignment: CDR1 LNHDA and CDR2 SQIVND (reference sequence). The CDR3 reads CASSIRTGASYEQYF. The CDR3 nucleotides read TGTGCCAGTAGTATTCGGACAGGGGCGTCCTACGAGCAGTACTTC.

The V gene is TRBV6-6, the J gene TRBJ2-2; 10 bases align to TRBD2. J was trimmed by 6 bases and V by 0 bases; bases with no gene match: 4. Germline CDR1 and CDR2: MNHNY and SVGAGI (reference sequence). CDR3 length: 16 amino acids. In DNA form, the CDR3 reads TGTGCCAGCAGTTACTCGTTAAGCGGGGGGGCCGGGGAGCTGTTTTTT. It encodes CASSYSLSGGAGELFF.

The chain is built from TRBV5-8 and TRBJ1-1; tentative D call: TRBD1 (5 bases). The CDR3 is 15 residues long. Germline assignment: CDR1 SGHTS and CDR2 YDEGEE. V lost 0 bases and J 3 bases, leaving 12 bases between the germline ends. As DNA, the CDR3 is TGTGCCAGCAGCTTGGTTACAGGAACGGACACTGAAGCTTTCTTT. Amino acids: CASSLVTGTDTEAFF.

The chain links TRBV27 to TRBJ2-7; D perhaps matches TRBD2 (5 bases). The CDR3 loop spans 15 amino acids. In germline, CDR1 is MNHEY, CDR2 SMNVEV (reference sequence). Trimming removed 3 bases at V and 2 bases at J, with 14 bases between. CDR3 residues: CASSLVAGGTYEQYF. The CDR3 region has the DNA TGTGCCAGCAGTTTGGTGGCGGGTGGTACCTACGAGCAGTACTTC.

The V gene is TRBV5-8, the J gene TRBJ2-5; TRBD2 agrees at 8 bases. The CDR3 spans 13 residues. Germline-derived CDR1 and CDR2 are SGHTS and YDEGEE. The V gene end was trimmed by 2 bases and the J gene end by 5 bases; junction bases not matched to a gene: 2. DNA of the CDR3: TGTGCCAGCAGCTTAGCGGGAGACGAGACCCAGTACTTC. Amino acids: CASSLAGDETQYF.

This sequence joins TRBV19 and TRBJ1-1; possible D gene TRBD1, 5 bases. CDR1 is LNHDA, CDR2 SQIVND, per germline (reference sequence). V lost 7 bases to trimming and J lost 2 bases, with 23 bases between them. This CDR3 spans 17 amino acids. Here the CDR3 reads CASNERTTFRQNTEAFF. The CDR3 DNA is TGTGCCAGTAATGAAAGGACAACCTTTCGGCAAAACACTGAAGCTTTCTTT.

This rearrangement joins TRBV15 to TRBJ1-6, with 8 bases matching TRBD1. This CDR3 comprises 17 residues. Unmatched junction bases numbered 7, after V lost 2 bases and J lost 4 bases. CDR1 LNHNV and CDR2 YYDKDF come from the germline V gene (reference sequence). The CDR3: CATSRYRTGQYNSPLHF. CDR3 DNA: TGTGCCACCAGCAGATACCGGACAGGGCAATATAATTCACCCCTCCACTTT.

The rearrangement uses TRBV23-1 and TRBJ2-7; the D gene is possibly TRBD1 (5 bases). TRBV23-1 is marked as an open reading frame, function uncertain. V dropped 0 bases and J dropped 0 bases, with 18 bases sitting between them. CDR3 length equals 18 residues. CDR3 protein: CASSQSSNRPRTSYEQYF. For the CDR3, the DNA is TGCGCCAGCAGTCAATCAAGCAACAGGCCAAGAACCTCCTACGAGCAGTACTTC.

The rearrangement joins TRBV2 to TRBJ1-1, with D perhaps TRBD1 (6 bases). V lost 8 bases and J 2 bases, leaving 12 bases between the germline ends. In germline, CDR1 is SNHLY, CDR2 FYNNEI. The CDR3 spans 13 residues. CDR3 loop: CASGAGDNTEAFF. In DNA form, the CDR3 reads TGTGCCAGCGGCGCAGGGGACAACACTGAAGCTTTCTTT.

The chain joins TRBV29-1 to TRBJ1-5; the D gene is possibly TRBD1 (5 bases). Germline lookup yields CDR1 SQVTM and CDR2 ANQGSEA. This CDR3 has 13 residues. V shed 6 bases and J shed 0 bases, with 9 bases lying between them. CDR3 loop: CSVVTDSNQPQHF. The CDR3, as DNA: TGCAGCGTGGTGACAGATAGCAATCAGCCCCAGCATTTT. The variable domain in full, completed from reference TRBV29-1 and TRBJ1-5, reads SAVISQKPSRDICQRGTSLTIQCQVDSQVTMMFWYRQQPGQSLTLIATANQGSEATYESGFVIDKFPISRPNLTFSTLTVSNMSPEDSSIYLCSVVTDSNQPQHFGDGTRLSIL.

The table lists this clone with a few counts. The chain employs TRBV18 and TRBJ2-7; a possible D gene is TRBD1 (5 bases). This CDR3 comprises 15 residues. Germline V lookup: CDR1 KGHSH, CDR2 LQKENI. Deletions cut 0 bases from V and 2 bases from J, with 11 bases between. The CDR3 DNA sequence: TGTGCCAGCTCACCACCCCGGCAGGGAACCTACGAGCAGTACTTC. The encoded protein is CASSPPRQGTYEQYF.

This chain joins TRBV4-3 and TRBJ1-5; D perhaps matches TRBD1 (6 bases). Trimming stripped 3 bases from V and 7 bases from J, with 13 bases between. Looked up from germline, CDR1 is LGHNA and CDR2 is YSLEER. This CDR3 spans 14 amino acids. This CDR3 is CASSQYQGSQPQHF. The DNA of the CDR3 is TGCGCCAGCAGCCAGTATCAGGGGTCCCAGCCCCAGCATTTT.

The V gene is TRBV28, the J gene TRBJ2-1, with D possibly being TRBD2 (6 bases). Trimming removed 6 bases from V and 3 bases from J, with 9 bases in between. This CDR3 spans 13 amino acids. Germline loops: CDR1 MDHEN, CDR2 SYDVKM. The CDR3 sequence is CASSTTSYNEQFF. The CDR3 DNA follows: TGTGCCAGCAGCACGACTAGCTACAATGAGCAGTTCTTC.

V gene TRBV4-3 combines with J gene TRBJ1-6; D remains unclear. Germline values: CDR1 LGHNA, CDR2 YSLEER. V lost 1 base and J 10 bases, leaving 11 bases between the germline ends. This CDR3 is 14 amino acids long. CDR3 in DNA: TGCGCCAGCAGCCAAGTCGGGGATCAATCACCCCTCCACTTT. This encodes CASSQVGDQSPLHF.

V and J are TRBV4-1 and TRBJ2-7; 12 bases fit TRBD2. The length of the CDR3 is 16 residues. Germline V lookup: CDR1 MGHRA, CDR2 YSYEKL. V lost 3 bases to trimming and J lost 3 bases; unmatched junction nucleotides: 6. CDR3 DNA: TGCGCCAGCAGCCATGCGACTAGCGGGGGATTCTACGAGCAGTACTTC. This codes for CASSHATSGGFYEQYF.

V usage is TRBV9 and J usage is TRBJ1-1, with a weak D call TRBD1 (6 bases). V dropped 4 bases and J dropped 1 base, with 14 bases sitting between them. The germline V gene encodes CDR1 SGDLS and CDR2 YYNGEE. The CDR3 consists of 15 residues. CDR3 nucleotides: TGTGCCAGCAGCTTCGCAGGGGTTGGGAACACTGAAGCTTTCTTT. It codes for CASSFAGVGNTEAFF.

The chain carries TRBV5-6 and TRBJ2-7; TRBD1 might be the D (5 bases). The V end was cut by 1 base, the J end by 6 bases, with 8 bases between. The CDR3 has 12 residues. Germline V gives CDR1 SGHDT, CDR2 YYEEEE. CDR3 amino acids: CASSLFRAEQYF. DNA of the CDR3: TGTGCCAGCAGCTTGTTCAGGGCCGAGCAGTACTTC.

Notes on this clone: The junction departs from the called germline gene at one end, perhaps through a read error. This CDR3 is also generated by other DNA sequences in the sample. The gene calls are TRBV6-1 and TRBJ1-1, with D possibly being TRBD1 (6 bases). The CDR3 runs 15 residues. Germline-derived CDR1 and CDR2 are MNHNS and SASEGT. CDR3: CASSRTAKLGTEAFF. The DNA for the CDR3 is TGCGCCAGCAGCCGGACAGCCAAGCTAGGCACTGAAGCTTTCTTT.

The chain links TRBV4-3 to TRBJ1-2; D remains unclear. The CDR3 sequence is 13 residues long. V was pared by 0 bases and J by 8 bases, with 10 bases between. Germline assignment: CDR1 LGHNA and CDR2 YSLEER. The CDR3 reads CASSQDPSSGYTF. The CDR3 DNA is TGCGCCAGCAGCCAAGATCCCAGTAGCGGCTACACCTTC.

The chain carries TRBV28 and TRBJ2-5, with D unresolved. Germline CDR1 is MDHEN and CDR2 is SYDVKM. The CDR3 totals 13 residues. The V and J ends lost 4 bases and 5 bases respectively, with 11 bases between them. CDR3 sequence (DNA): TGTGCCAGCAGTTGGCTAGTAAGTGAGACCCAGTACTTC. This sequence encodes CASSWLVSETQYF.

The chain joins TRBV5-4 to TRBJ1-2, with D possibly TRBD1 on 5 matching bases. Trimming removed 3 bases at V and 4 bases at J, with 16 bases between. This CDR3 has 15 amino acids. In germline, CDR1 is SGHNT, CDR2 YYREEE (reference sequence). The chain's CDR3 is CASSYGTSGGYGYTF. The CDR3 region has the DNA TGTGCCAGCAGCTACGGGACTTCCGGAGGCTATGGCTACACCTTC.

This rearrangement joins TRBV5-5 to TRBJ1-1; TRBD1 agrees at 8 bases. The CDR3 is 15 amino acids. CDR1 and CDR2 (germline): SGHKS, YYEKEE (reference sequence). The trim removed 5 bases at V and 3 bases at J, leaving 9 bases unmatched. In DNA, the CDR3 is TGTGCCAGCAGAAGGGGACAGGTGGTCGACACTGAAGCTTTCTTT. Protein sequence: CASRRGQVVDTEAFF.

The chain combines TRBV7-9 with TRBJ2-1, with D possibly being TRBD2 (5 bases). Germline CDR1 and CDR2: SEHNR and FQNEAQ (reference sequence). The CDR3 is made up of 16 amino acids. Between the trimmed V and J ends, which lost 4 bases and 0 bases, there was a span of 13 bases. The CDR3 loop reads CASSSRRRSSYNEQFF. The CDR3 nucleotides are TGTGCCAGCAGCTCGAGGCGGAGGAGCTCCTACAATGAGCAGTTCTTC.

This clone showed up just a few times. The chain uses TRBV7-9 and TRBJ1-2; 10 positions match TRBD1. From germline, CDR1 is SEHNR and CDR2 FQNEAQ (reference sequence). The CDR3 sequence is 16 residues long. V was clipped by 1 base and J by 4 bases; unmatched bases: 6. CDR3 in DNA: TGTGCCAGCAGCTTAGAAGAAGACAGGGGGCTCTATGGCTACACCTTC. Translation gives CASSLEEDRGLYGYTF. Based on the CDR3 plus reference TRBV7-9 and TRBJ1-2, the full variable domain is DTGVSQNPRHKITKRGQNVTFRCDPISEHNRLYWYRQTLGQGPEFLTYFQNEAQLEKSRLLSDRFSAERPKGSFSTLEIQRTEQGDSAMYLCASSLEEDRGLYGYTFGSGTRLTVV.

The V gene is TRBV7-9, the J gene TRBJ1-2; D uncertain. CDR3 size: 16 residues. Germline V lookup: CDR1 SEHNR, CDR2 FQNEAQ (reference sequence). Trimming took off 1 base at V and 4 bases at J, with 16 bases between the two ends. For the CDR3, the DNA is TGTGCCAGCAGCTTAGGGAAGGGAGGAGAGAGCTATGGCTACACCTTC. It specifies CASSLGKGGESYGYTF.

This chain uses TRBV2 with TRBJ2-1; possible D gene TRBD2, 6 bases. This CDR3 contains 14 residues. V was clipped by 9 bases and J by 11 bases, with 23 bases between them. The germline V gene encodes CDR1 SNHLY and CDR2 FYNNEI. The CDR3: CASRSAAWGVKQFF. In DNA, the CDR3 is TGTGCCAGTCGCTCGGCTGCCTGGGGGGTTAAGCAGTTCTTC. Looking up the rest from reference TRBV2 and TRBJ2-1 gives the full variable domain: EPEVTQTPSHQVTQMGQEVILRCVPISNHLYFYWYRQILGQKVEFLVSFYNNEISEKSEIFDDQFSVERPDGSNFTLKIRSTKLEDSAMYFCASRSAAWGVKQFFGPGTRLTVL.